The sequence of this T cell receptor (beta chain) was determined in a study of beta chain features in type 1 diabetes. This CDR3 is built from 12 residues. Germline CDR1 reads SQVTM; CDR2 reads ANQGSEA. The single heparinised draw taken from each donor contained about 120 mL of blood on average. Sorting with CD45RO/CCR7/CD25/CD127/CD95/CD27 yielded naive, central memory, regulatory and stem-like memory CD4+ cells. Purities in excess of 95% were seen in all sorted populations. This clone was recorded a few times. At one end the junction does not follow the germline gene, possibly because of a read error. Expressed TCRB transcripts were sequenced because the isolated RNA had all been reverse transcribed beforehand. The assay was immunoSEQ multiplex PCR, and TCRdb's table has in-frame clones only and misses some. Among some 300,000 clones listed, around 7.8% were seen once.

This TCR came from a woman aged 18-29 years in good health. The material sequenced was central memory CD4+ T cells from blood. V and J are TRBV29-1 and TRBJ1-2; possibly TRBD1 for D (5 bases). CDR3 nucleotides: TGCAGCGTTGAAGGGGCTCGGGGGGACTGCCTCTTC. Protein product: CSVEGARGDCLF.